These 19 T cell receptor beta chains were all obtained from the same sample, sequenced in a study of shared clonotypes between healthy human individuals. CD45RO-negative CD8 cells positively selected for CCR7 made up the naive population, which excluded terminally differentiated effector memory CD45RA+ cells. Some clones are missing from TCRdb's copy, which holds only in-frame ones; the method was immunoSEQ multiplex PCR. The data show around 700,000 clones, about 92% seen once. The sample taken for sequencing was naive CD8+ T cells sorted from blood. The receptor source for this set is a man younger than 45 in good health.

V gene TRBV6-4 combines with J gene TRBJ2-1; TRBD2 matches 12 bases. The CDR3 totals 14 residues. The germline V gene encodes CDR1 MRHNA and CDR2 SNTAGT. V dropped 4 bases and J dropped 9; count of bases not matched to a gene: 4. The CDR3 sequence: CASSGLAGAGEQFF. The CDR3 DNA sequence: TGTGCCAGCAGTGGACTAGCGGGAGCGGGTGAGCAGTTCTTC.

The chain links TRBV5-8 to TRBJ2-7, with D maybe TRBD1 (6 bases). Trimming removed 5 bases at V and 5 bases at J, with 17 bases between. The CDR3 covers 14 residues. The germline V gene has CDR1 SGHTS and CDR2 YDEGEE. The CDR3 is CASRGFVSGDEQYF. CDR3 nucleotides: TGTGCCAGCAGGGGGTTTGTCTCAGGGGACGAGCAGTACTTC. Together with reference TRBV5-8 and TRBJ2-7, the CDR3 gives the full variable domain: EAGVTQSPTHLIKTRGQQATLRCSPISGHTSVYWYQQALGLGLQFLLWYDEGEERNRGNFPPRFSGRQFPNYSSELNVNALELEDSALYLCASRGFVSGDEQYFGPGTRLTVT.

This clone was observed once. V usage is TRBV11-3 and J usage is TRBJ2-1; TRBD1 matches 10 bases. With 5 bases clipped from V and 7 bases from J, the junction kept 5 bases outside the gene matches. Germline V lookup: CDR1 SGHNT, CDR2 YENEEA. There are 14 residues in the CDR3. CDR3 region: CASSPRDRGNEQFF. CDR3 nucleotides: TGTGCCAGCAGCCCCCGGGACAGGGGTAATGAGCAGTTCTTC.

J is TRBJ2-7 and V is TRBV28; 8 bases are a match to TRBD2. The CDR3 consists of 16 residues. The V segment lost 3 bases and the J segment 1 base; nucleotides outside the gene matches: 8. Germline CDR1 and CDR2: MDHEN and SYDVKM. This chain's CDR3 is CASSLALAGPSYEQYF. CDR3 in DNA: TGTGCCAGCAGTTTGGCGCTAGCGGGCCCATCCTACGAGCAGTACTTC.

This chain uses TRBV27 with TRBJ1-5, with TRBD1 as a possible D gene (6 bases). This CDR3 spans 13 amino acids. V was trimmed by 6 bases and J by 5 bases, leaving 11 bases between them. The germline CDR1 and CDR2 sequences are MNHEY and SMNVEV (reference sequence). Here the CDR3 reads CASSPGTYQPQHF. Written as DNA, the CDR3 is TGTGCCAGCAGCCCAGGGACATATCAGCCCCAGCATTTT.

V is TRBV7-8 and J is TRBJ2-7; D is unresolved. This CDR3 region has 13 residues. Trimming removed 3 bases from V and 2 bases from J, with 8 bases in between. Per the germline V gene, CDR1 is SGHVS and CDR2 is FQNEAQ. The CDR3, as DNA: TGTGCCAGCAGCTTCGACTTTACCTACGAGCAGTACTTC. Translating it yields CASSFDFTYEQYF. The complete variable domain, with remaining parts taken from reference TRBV7-8 and TRBJ2-7, reads GAGVSQSPRYKVAKRGQDVALRCDPISGHVSLFWYQQALGQGPEFLTYFQNEAQLDKSGLPSDRFFAERPEGSVSTLKIQRTQQEDSAVYLCASSFDFTYEQYFGPGTRLTVT.

Here the CDR3 DNA reads TGTGCCAGTAGTATCACACAGGGTCTGAATGAGCAGTTCTTC. Its translation is CASSITQGLNEQFF. The chain couples TRBV19 to TRBJ2-1, with D perhaps TRBD1 (6 bases). Germline V CDR1 and CDR2: LNHDA, SQIVND (reference sequence). The CDR3 is made up of 14 amino acids. The V and J ends lost 3 bases and 7 bases respectively, with 13 bases between them.

The chain combines TRBV6-5 with TRBJ1-2; 7 bases fit TRBD1. CDR1 and CDR2 from the germline V gene are MNHEY and SVGAGI. V dropped 5 bases and J dropped 8; count of bases not matched to a gene: 8. This CDR3 contains 13 residues. The DNA for the CDR3 is TGTGCCAGCAGTCCGGGACAGACTATGGGCTACACCTTC. Translating it yields CASSPGQTMGYTF.

The rearrangement uses TRBV18 and TRBJ2-7; tentatively, D is TRBD1 (6 bases). In germline, CDR1 is KGHSH, CDR2 LQKENI. The V end was cut by 5 bases, the J end by 3 bases, with 11 bases between. This CDR3 has 13 amino acids. Written as DNA, the CDR3 is TGTGCCAGCTCAAGCCGGGACAACTACGAGCAGTACTTC. Its protein is CASSSRDNYEQYF.

V usage is TRBV2 and J usage is TRBJ2-3; maybe TRBD2 (6 bases). The V gene lost 11 bases and the J gene lost 5 bases, with 20 bases spanning the gap. The germline V gene encodes CDR1 SNHLY and CDR2 FYNNEI. The length of the CDR3 is 14 residues. CDR3: CARWGDGVKDTQYF. The CDR3 DNA follows: TGTGCCCGATGGGGGGACGGTGTAAAAGATACGCAGTATTTT. Based on the CDR3 plus reference TRBV2 and TRBJ2-3, the full variable domain is EPEVTQTPSHQVTQMGQEVILRCVPISNHLYFYWYRQILGQKVEFLVSFYNNEISEKSEIFDDQFSVERPDGSNFTLKIRSTKLEDSAMYFCARWGDGVKDTQYFGPGTRLTVL.

This clone was found once. V and J are TRBV25-1 and TRBJ2-7; D gene ambiguous. The CDR3 sequence is 11 residues long. V was trimmed by 7 bases and J by 2 bases, leaving 6 bases between them. The germline CDR1 and CDR2 sequences are MGHDK and SYGVNS. CDR3 DNA sequence: TGTGCCAGCACTTCCACCTACGAGCAGTACTTC. Protein product: CASTSTYEQYF.

Points on this clone: Additional DNA sequences in this sample encode the identical CDR3. This chain connects TRBV27 to TRBJ2-7; D gene unclear. The CDR3 has 12 residues. In germline, CDR1 is MNHEY, CDR2 SMNVEV (reference sequence). The ends were cut back, 4 bases at V and 2 bases at J, with 6 bases in the middle. As DNA, the CDR3 is TGTGCCAGCAGTTCGAGAGCCTACGAGCAGTACTTC. Translating it yields CASSSRAYEQYF.

V is TRBV9 and J is TRBJ2-1; TRBD2 agrees at 10 bases. The CDR3 has 18 amino acids. V lost 0 bases and J lost 4; bases outside the gene matches: 10. Germline V lookup: CDR1 SGDLS, CDR2 YYNGEE. CDR3 sequence (DNA): TGTGCCAGCAGCGTAGAAGGCTCTAGCGGGAGCTGGTACAATGAGCAGTTCTTC. Residues: CASSVEGSSGSWYNEQFF.

The chain links TRBV2 to TRBJ1-2; D is perhaps TRBD1 (5 bases). CDR3 length equals 15 residues. Germline V lookup: CDR1 SNHLY, CDR2 FYNNEI. V was shortened by 8 bases and J by 1 base, with 17 bases between the two germline ends. Written as DNA, the CDR3 is TGTGCCAGCTCTTATACCAGGGACTATAACTATGGCTACACCTTC. Translated, it gives CASSYTRDYNYGYTF. The entire variable domain, with the rest obtained from reference TRBV2 and TRBJ1-2, is as follows: EPEVTQTPSHQVTQMGQEVILRCVPISNHLYFYWYRQILGQKVEFLVSFYNNEISEKSEIFDDQFSVERPDGSNFTLKIRSTKLEDSAMYFCASSYTRDYNYGYTFGSGTRLTVV.

The chain employs TRBV28 and TRBJ1-4; perhaps TRBD1 as D (6 bases). The germline V and J ends were trimmed by 5 bases and 8 bases, with 15 bases remaining between them. The CDR3 is made up of 14 amino acids. Germline-derived CDR1 and CDR2 are MDHEN and SYDVKM. CDR3 sequence: CASSRDTGREKLFF. CDR3 DNA: TGTGCCAGCAGTCGGGACACGGGGCGGGAAAAACTGTTTTTT.

CDR3 loop: CASSLAYYYEQYF. CDR3 nucleotide sequence: TGTGCCAGCAGCTTGGCCTACTATTACGAGCAGTACTTC. The chain recombines TRBV5-6 with TRBJ2-7; D is unresolved. Germline V gene sequence: CDR1 SGHDT, CDR2 YYEEEE. V was trimmed by 0 bases and J by 4 bases, leaving 8 bases between them. This CDR3 has 13 residues.

This clone appeared once. The rearrangement joins TRBV4-3 to TRBJ2-7; no clear D. V was trimmed by 2 bases and J by 5 bases, leaving 16 bases between them. Germline CDR1 LGHNA, CDR2 YSLEER. This CDR3 has 15 residues. The chain's CDR3 is CASSQSPGPLDEQYF. CDR3 in DNA: TGCGCCAGCAGCCAAAGCCCGGGCCCCCTGGACGAGCAGTACTTC.

The rearrangement uses TRBV29-1 and TRBJ1-1, with 8 nucleotides matching TRBD1. Germline V lookup: CDR1 SQVTM, CDR2 ANQGSEA. With 7 bases clipped from V and 4 bases from J, the junction kept 5 bases outside the gene matches. CDR3 length: 12 residues. The CDR3 nucleotides read TGCAGCGCTAAAACAGGGGGCACTGAAGCTTTCTTT. Amino acids: CSAKTGGTEAFF.

This chain connects TRBV27 to TRBJ2-1; weak D call: TRBD2 (6 bases). This CDR3 region has 15 residues. Germline-derived CDR1 and CDR2 are MNHEY and SMNVEV (reference sequence). Trimming cost V 0 bases and J 6 bases, with 12 bases left between them. The CDR3, as DNA: TGTGCCAGCAGTTTATCCGGGACTGGGACCAATGAGCAGTTCTTC. Translated, it gives CASSLSGTGTNEQFF.